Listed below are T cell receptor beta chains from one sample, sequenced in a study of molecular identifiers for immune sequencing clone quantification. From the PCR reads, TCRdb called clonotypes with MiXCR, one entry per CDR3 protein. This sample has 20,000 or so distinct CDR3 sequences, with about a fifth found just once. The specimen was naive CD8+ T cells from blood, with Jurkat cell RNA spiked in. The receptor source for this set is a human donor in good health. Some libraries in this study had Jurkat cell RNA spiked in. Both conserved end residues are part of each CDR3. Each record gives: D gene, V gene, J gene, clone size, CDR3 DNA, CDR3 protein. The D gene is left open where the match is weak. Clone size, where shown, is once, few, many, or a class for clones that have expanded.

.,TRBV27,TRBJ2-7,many,TGTGCCAGCAGTTTAGGGCGGGCCTACGAGCAGTACTTC,CASSLGRAYEQYF
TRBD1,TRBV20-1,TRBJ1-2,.,TGCAGTGCTAGACGGACAGGGAAGATAAGAGGTGGCTACACCTTC,CSARRTGKIRGGYTF
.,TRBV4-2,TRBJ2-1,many,TGTGCCAGCAGCCAAGATAGGGGTGATGAGCAGTTCTTC,CASSQDRGDEQFF
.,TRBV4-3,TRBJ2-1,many,TGCGCCAGCAGCGTCGTTAGCGGAGACTACAATGAGCAGTTCTTC,CASSVVSGDYNEQFF
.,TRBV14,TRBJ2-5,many,TGTGCCAGCAGCCAGGGGACCCAGTACTTC,CASSQGTQYF
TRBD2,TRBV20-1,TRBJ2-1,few,TGCAGTGCTAGAGATTTAGCGGGAGGCGGTGAGCAGTTCTTC,CSARDLAGGGEQFF
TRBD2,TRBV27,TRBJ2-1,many,TGTGCCAGCAGTTTACGGAGCGGGAGGGTAGACGAGCAGTTCTTC,CASSLRSGRVDEQFF
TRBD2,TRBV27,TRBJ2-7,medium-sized,TGTGCCAGCAGCAACCTAGCGGGAGGAGGCTACGAGCAGTACTTC,CASSNLAGGGYEQYF
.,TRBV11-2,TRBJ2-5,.,TGTGCCAGCAGCTTAGGGACGGAGACCCAGTACTTC,CASSLGTETQYF
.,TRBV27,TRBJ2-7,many,TGTGCCAGCAGGGCAGGGCCCTACGAGCAGTACTTC,CASRAGPYEQYF
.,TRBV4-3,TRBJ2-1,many,TGCGCCAGCAGCCAAGATGAGGGACCTACTTACAATGAGCAGTTCTTC,CASSQDEGPTYNEQFF
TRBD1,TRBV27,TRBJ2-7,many,TGTGCCAGCAGTTACGGGACAGGGCTAGACGAGCAGTACTTC,CASSYGTGLDEQYF
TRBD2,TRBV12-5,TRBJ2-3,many,TGTGCTAGTCCCCTAGCGGGACCATATACGCAGTATTTT,CASPLAGPYTQYF
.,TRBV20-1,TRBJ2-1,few,TGCAGTGCTCTCCCTCGCAATGAGCAGTTCTTC,CSALPRNEQFF
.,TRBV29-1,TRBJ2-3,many,TGCAGCGTTGACACTGGATCGGGAGGCACAGATACGCAGTATTTT,CSVDTGSGGTDTQYF
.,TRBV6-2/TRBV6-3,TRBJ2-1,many,TGTGCCAGCAGTTTGGGGACTTTTGAGCAGTTCTTC,CASSLGTFEQFF
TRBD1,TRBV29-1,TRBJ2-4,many,TGCAGCGTTGACTTGGGACAGGGGGCGCTCATTCAGTACTTC,CSVDLGQGALIQYF
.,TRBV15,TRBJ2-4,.,TGTGCCACCAGCAGAGACCCCCTACGCCTAGCCAAAAACATTCAGTACTTC,CATSRDPLRLAKNIQYF
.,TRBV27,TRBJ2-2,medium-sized,TGTGCCAGCAGTTACCTAACAGGGAAGTACACCGGGGAGCTGTTTTTT,CASSYLTGKYTGELFF
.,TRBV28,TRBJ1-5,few,TGTGCCAGCAGCGTCCCCGAGAATCAGCCCCAGCATTTT,CASSVPENQPQHF
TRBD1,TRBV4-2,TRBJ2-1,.,TGTGCCAGCAGCCAAGAAGGAACCGGGGACAGTAGGGCCTACAATGAGCAGTTCTTC,CASSQEGTGDSRAYNEQFF
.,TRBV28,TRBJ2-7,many,TGTGCCAGCAGTTTTGGGGTTGGCTACGAGCAGTACTTC,CASSFGVGYEQYF
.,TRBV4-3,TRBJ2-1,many,TGCGCCAGCAGCCAAGACCTAGCTCACTCCTCCTACAATGAGCAGTTCTTC,CASSQDLAHSSYNEQFF
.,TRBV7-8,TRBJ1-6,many,TGTGCCAGCAGCCGCGTTGGTCTGGGCGATAATTCACCCCTCCACTTT,CASSRVGLGDNSPLHF
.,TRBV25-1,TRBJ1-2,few,TGTGCCAGCAGTGAACGGGGGGTCTCTGGCTACACCTTC,CASSERGVSGYTF
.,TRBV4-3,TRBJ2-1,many,TGCGCCAGCAGCCAAGAAGTCGGAGGGCCTGTTGGCAATGAGCAGTTCTTC,CASSQEVGGPVGNEQFF
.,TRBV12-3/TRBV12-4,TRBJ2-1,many,TGTGCCAGCAGTATATACCTAGCACTTAGCTCCTACAATGAGCAGTTCTTC,CASSIYLALSSYNEQFF
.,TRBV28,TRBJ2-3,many,TGTGCCAGCAGTGTGGGAGAGGGGGGCACAGATACGCAGTATTTT,CASSVGEGGTDTQYF
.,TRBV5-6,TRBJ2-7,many,TGTGCCAGCAGCTGGGGTAACGTCTACGAGCAGTACTTC,CASSWGNVYEQYF
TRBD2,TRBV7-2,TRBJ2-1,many,TGTGCCAGCAGCTTACGGCCTAGCGGGAGCAATGAGCAGTTCTTC,CASSLRPSGSNEQFF
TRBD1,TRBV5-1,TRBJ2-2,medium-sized,TGCGCCAGCAGCTTACGACAGGGAAACACCGGGGAGCTGTTTTTT,CASSLRQGNTGELFF
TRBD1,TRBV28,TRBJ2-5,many,TGTGCCAGCGTTAGGACAGGGGGCGCGGAGACCCAGTACTTC,CASVRTGGAETQYF